One sample yielded the 22 T cell receptor beta chains listed below, sequenced in a study of OX40 agonist ivuxolimab in advanced cancers. Measured with immunoSEQ multiplex PCR; TCRdb has only the in-frame clones, and not every one. This sample has 12,000 or so clones, with approximately 80% found just once. The sample here was CD4+ or CD8+ T cells sorted from blood, taken in a trial of the OX40 agonist ivuxolimab. The receptors come from an adult with an advanced solid tumor such as melanoma, head and neck, liver or kidney cancer.

The CDR3 here is CASSSGTGLSEQYF. CDR3 coding DNA: TGTGCCAGCAGCTCAGGGACAGGTTTGAGCGAGCAGTACTTC. This chain connects TRBV5-6 to TRBJ2-7; 8 bases are shared with TRBD1. Germline V gene sequence: CDR1 SGHDT, CDR2 YYEEEE. CDR3 length: 14 amino acids. J was trimmed by 6 bases and V by 3 bases; bases with no gene match: 8.

The rearrangement uses TRBV9 and TRBJ1-2, with 7 bases aligning to TRBD1. After removal of 3 bases from V and 4 bases from J, the junction contained 12 bases not matched to a gene. Per germline, CDR1 SGDLS and CDR2 YYNGEE. The CDR3 is 16 residues long. CDR3 sequence (DNA): TGTGCCAGCAGCGGGTACAGGGGTAGAAAGGGCTATGGCTACACCTTC. Its translation is CASSGYRGRKGYGYTF.

This chain links TRBV6-9 with TRBJ1-1; a weak D match, TRBD1 (6 bases). Between the trimmed V and J ends, which lost 3 bases and 3 bases, there was a span of 11 bases. The CDR3 totals 14 residues. Germline V gene data show CDR1 as MNHGY and CDR2 as SVAAGI. CDR3 DNA: TGTGCCAGCAGTTACTCGCAGGGGTACACTGAAGCTTTCTTT. This sequence encodes CASSYSQGYTEAFF.

The V call is TRBV6-1, the J call TRBJ2-7; 7 nucleotides agree with TRBD2. The germline V gene encodes CDR1 MNHNS and CDR2 SASEGT. Trimming cost V 1 base and J 0 bases; bases outside gene matches: 6. The CDR3 totals 16 residues. CDR3 sequence (DNA): TGTGCCAGCAGTGAAGGGTGGGGGGGTAGCTCCTACGAGCAGTACTTC. Its translation: CASSEGWGGSSYEQYF.

There are a few counts of this clone. V is TRBV6-5 and J is TRBJ1-2; D is unresolved. This CDR3 region has 15 residues. Germline assignment: CDR1 MNHEY and CDR2 SVGAGI. With 0 bases removed from V and 6 bases from J, the gap between germline ends came to 14 bases. The CDR3 loop is CASSYSSEGLDGYTF. DNA of the CDR3: TGTGCCAGCAGTTACTCGTCAGAAGGGCTCGATGGCTACACCTTC.

The chain uses TRBV12-5 and TRBJ1-4; 8 nucleotides match TRBD1. Germline lookup yields CDR1 LGHNT and CDR2 FRNRAP. Trimming removed 1 base from V and 17 bases from J; junction bases left unmatched: 6. CDR3 length: 12 amino acids. This CDR3 is CASGLGTGLPFF. DNA for the CDR3: TGTGCTAGTGGTTTGGGGACAGGGCTACCTTTTTTT.

This clone was recorded once. The V call is TRBV11-2, the J call TRBJ1-1, with D hard to call. Germline V gene data show CDR1 as SGHAT and CDR2 as FQNNGV. The CDR3 runs 17 residues. V shed 0 bases and J shed 0 bases, with 14 bases lying between them. CDR3 sequence reads: CASSLDKEASVNTEAFF. The CDR3 bases are TGTGCCAGCAGCTTAGATAAGGAGGCCAGTGTGAACACTGAAGCTTTCTTT.

The chain uses TRBV4-2 and TRBJ2-3, with 8 bases aligning to TRBD1. This CDR3 is built from 15 residues. The V gene end was trimmed by 3 bases and the J gene end by 3 bases; junction bases not matched to a gene: 5. Germline V gene sequence: CDR1 LGHNA, CDR2 YNFKEQ. This CDR3 reads CASSQMTGETDTQYF. In DNA, the CDR3 is TGTGCCAGCAGCCAGATGACAGGGGAGACAGATACGCAGTATTTT.

This sequence joins TRBV2 and TRBJ1-2; 10 bases are a match to TRBD1. CDR3 length: 14 residues. Germline trimming cut 4 bases from V and 6 bases from J; bases unmatched to any gene: 5. The germline V gene has CDR1 SNHLY and CDR2 FYNNEI. The CDR3 region is CASSGRQGADGYTF. CDR3 sequence (DNA): TGTGCCAGCAGTGGAAGACAGGGGGCAGATGGCTACACCTTC. The full variable domain, its missing parts supplied by reference TRBV2 and TRBJ1-2, is EPEVTQTPSHQVTQMGQEVILRCVPISNHLYFYWYRQILGQKVEFLVSFYNNEISEKSEIFDDQFSVERPDGSNFTLKIRSTKLEDSAMYFCASSGRQGADGYTFGSGTRLTVV.

The CDR3 DNA reads as TGTGCCAGCAGGTATTCCGGGACAGCGAACACCGGGGAGCTGTTTTTT. Amino acid sequence: CASRYSGTANTGELFF. The V call is TRBV2, the J call TRBJ2-2; 7 nucleotides line up with TRBD1. The germline V gene has CDR1 SNHLY and CDR2 FYNNEI. The CDR3 is 16 residues long. Trimming cost V 6 bases and J 0 bases; bases outside gene matches: 7.

V gene TRBV6-6 combines with J gene TRBJ2-3; D might be TRBD1 or TRBD2, each matching 5 bases. The germline gives CDR1 MNHNY, CDR2 SVGAGI (reference sequence). Trimming removed 2 bases at V and 1 base at J, with 13 bases between. The CDR3 sequence is 16 residues long. CDR3 residues: CASSYGAGRGTDTQYF. The DNA of the CDR3 is TGTGCCAGCAGTTACGGGGCAGGGAGAGGCACAGATACGCAGTATTTT.

This chain links TRBV13 with TRBJ2-1; D assignment may be TRBD1 or TRBD2 (6 bases each). Germline V gives CDR1 PRHDT, CDR2 FYEKMQ (reference sequence). The CDR3 length is 15 residues. Trimming removed 5 bases from V and 5 bases from J, with 16 bases in between. CDR3 loop: CASSPVGGYNNEQFF. CDR3 in DNA: TGTGCCAGCAGCCCCGTGGGGGGCTACAACAATGAGCAGTTCTTC.

The gene calls are TRBV10-1 and TRBJ2-3; no reliable D call. The CDR3 covers 12 residues. V shed 2 bases and J shed 3 bases, with 3 bases lying between them. Germline CDR1 WNHNN, CDR2 SYGVQD (reference sequence). CDR3 residues: CASSEGTDTQYF. DNA for the CDR3: TGCGCCAGCAGTGAGGGGACAGATACGCAGTATTTT.

This clone has a handful of counts. The chain is built from TRBV2 and TRBJ1-2, with TRBD1 as a possible D gene (5 bases). Germline loops: CDR1 SNHLY, CDR2 FYNNEI. V was shortened by 7 bases and J by 3 bases, with 15 bases between the two germline ends. The CDR3 is made up of 14 amino acids. In DNA, the CDR3 is TGTGCCAGCACCACGCTTCAGGGCCACTATGGCTACACCTTC. As protein: CASTTLQGHYGYTF.

J is TRBJ2-7 and V is TRBV5-4, with TRBD2 matching 10 bases. Germline-derived CDR1 and CDR2 are SGHNT and YYREEE (reference sequence). Trimming cost V 4 bases and J 2 bases; bases outside gene matches: 3. This CDR3 has 14 residues. The CDR3: CASSPSGGAYEQYF. In nucleotides, the CDR3 is TGTGCCAGCAGCCCGAGCGGGGGGGCCTACGAGCAGTACTTC.

V is TRBV19 and J is TRBJ1-4, with 9 bases lining up with TRBD1. The V gene's germline CDR1 is LNHDA and CDR2 SQIVND (reference sequence). The V gene end was trimmed by 5 bases and the J gene end by 6 bases; junction bases not matched to a gene: 13. This CDR3 has 17 residues. The CDR3 reads CASSLPGQGSVDEKLFF. CDR3 coding DNA: TGTGCCAGTAGTTTACCGGGACAGGGATCAGTGGATGAAAAACTGTTTTTT.

In this sample, this clone turned up a few times. The rearrangement joins TRBV5-8 to TRBJ2-2, with 14 bases lining up with TRBD2. J was trimmed by 2 bases and V by 4 bases; bases with no gene match: 4. CDR1 and CDR2 from the germline V gene are SGHTS and YDEGEE. This CDR3 is built from 17 residues. The CDR3 here is CASSKTSGGDNTGELFF. As DNA, the CDR3 is TGTGCCAGCAGCAAGACTAGCGGGGGGGATAACACCGGGGAGCTGTTTTTT. Drawing the rest from reference TRBV5-8 and TRBJ2-2, the complete variable domain is EAGVTQSPTHLIKTRGQQATLRCSPISGHTSVYWYQQALGLGLQFLLWYDEGEERNRGNFPPRFSGRQFPNYSSELNVNALELEDSALYLCASSKTSGGDNTGELFFGEGSRLTVL.

The chain joins TRBV11-2 to TRBJ2-5; tentative D call: TRBD1 (6 bases). V lost 1 base to trimming and J lost 5 bases, with 20 bases between them. The germline gives CDR1 SGHAT, CDR2 FQNNGV. This CDR3 is 17 amino acids long. In nucleotides, the CDR3 is TGTGCCAGCAGCTTAGTGGGGGCGACCAGGGACCCGGAGACCCAGTACTTC. This sequence encodes CASSLVGATRDPETQYF. Full variable domain (missing parts from reference TRBV11-2 and TRBJ2-5): EAGVAQSPRYKIIEKRQSVAFWCNPISGHATLYWYQQILGQGPKLLIQFQNNGVVDDSQLPKDRFSAERLKGVDSTLKIQPAKLEDSAVYLCASSLVGATRDPETQYFGPGTRLLVL.

The V gene is TRBV5-4, the J gene TRBJ1-1; no firm D call. The V gene's germline CDR1 is SGHNT and CDR2 YYREEE (reference sequence). Trimming took off 1 base at V and 3 bases at J, with 13 bases between the two ends. The CDR3 sequence is 15 residues long. CDR3 in DNA: TGTGCCAGCAGCTTGTCGGGATCTTGGGACACTGAAGCTTTCTTT. Translating gives CASSLSGSWDTEAFF. Filled out from reference TRBV5-4 and TRBJ1-1, the complete variable domain reads ETGVTQSPTHLIKTRGQQVTLRCSSQSGHNTVSWYQQALGQGPQFIFQYYREEENGRGNFPPRFSGLQFPNYSSELNVNALELDDSALYLCASSLSGSWDTEAFFGQGTRLTVV.

The chain employs TRBV6-6 and TRBJ2-1; D not resolved. From germline, CDR1 is MNHNY and CDR2 SVGAGI (reference sequence). The CDR3 is 11 residues long. V was pared by 6 bases and J by 10 bases, with 10 bases between. The CDR3 loop reads CASSTTQEQFF. The CDR3 region has the DNA TGTGCCAGCAGCACCACCCAGGAGCAGTTCTTC.

This clone was detected only once. The V and J genes are TRBV6-5 and TRBJ2-6; D uncertain. The CDR3 sequence is 16 residues long. The V gene's germline CDR1 is MNHEY and CDR2 SVGAGI. V lost 2 bases to trimming and J lost 0 bases, with 8 bases between them. The CDR3 loop is CASSYMSYSGANVLTF. The CDR3 DNA sequence: TGTGCCAGCAGTTACATGAGCTACTCTGGGGCCAACGTCCTGACTTTC.

The genes are TRBV5-1 and TRBJ2-1; unclear D gene. Per germline, CDR1 SGHRS and CDR2 YFSETQ. The CDR3 totals 12 residues. The V and J ends lost 0 bases and 7 bases respectively, with 5 bases between them. CDR3 in amino acids: CASSLVLNEQFF. The CDR3 DNA is TGCGCCAGCAGCTTGGTCTTGAATGAGCAGTTCTTC.